This T cell receptor beta chain originates from a study of blood T cell repertoires in COVID-19. Under the authors' procedure: Nucleated cell number was recorded as an estimate derived from reference gene primer amplification. Assay: immunoSEQ multiplex PCR; the TCRdb copy retains only in-frame clones and omits some. The D gene and trimming were derived from the DNA, and the V and J assignments and clone size from that table. The table lists approximately 200,000 clones, roughly 80% of them singletons, with less than 7.5% in the top ten. The CDR3 length is 14 residues. Germline CDR1 reads LNHDA; CDR2 reads SQIVND (reference sequence). V lost 5 bases, J lost 5 bases, and 5 bases stayed unmatched.

The chain uses TRBV19 and TRBJ2-2; TRBD1 agrees at 7 bases. This sequence was found in a woman aged 50 to 60 with acute or convalescent COVID-19. The sequencing sample was made of peripheral blood. The CDR3 DNA is TGTGCCAGTAGTTGGCAGGGGGAAACCGGGGAGCTGTTTTTT. Protein sequence: CASSWQGETGELFF.